This paragraph covers one T cell receptor (beta chain) sequence. Original data processing: By means of reference gene primer amplification, nucleated cell counts were estimated. Libraries were prepared by immunoSEQ multiplex PCR; TCRdb keeps only in-frame clonotypes and omits some of them. The V and J calls and clone size come from that table; D and trimming were worked out from the DNA. Seen here are 350,000 to 550,000 clones, 80% to 90% observed once, and the top ten hold approximately 1.2%. J was trimmed by 2 bases and V by 1 base; bases with no gene match: 5. The CDR3 extends over 16 amino acids. CDR1 is GTSNPN, CDR2 SVGIG, per germline (reference sequence). This sample stems from a study of blood T cell repertoires in COVID-19.

This receptor was taken from a man under 40 who had recovered from COVID-19. Sequenced input: PBMCs or T cells enriched from blood (not recorded which). The V call is TRBV30, the J call TRBJ2-6, with TRBD1 identical over 7 bases. Here the CDR3 reads CAWSGRGRTGANVLTF. The DNA of the CDR3 is TGTGCCTGGAGTGGAAGGGGGCGCACTGGGGCCAACGTCCTGACTTTC.